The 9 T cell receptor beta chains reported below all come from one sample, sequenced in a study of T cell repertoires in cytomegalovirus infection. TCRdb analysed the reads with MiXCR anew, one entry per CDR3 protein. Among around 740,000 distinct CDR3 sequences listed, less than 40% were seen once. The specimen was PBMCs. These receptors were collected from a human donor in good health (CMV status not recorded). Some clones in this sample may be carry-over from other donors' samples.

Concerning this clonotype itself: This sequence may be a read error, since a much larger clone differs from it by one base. The CDR3 loop is CASSLWRAGSTDTQYF. The DNA of the CDR3 is TGTGCCAGCAGCTTATGGAGGGCGGGTTCCACAGATACGCAGTATTTT. This chain links TRBV7-2 with TRBJ2-3; D is possibly TRBD2 (6 bases). V lost 2 bases and J lost 2, with 14 bases in between. This CDR3 is built from 16 residues. CDR1 and CDR2 (germline): SGHTA, FQGNSA.

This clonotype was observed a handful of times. The CDR3 here is CSAGQETQYF. The CDR3 coding sequence is TGCAGTGCTGGACAAGAGACCCAGTACTTC. This chain joins TRBV20-1 and TRBJ2-5; no firm D call. This CDR3 spans 10 amino acids. Germline lookup yields CDR1 DFQATT and CDR2 SNEGSKA (reference sequence). V dropped 5 bases and J dropped 2 bases, with 3 bases sitting between them.

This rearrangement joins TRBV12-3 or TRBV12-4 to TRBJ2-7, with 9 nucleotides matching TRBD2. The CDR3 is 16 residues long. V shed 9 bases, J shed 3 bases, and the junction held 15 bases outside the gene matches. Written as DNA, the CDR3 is TGTGCCAGTATCCCACCCAGGGCTAGCGGGAACTACGAGCAGTACTTC. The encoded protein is CASIPPRASGNYEQYF.

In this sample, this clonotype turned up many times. Written as DNA, the CDR3 is TGTGCCAGCTCACCACCGATCACCGGGGAGCTGTTTTTT. This translates into CASSPPITGELFF. The chain recombines TRBV18 with TRBJ2-2; no firm D call. The germline V gene encodes CDR1 KGHSH and CDR2 LQKENI. V dropped 0 bases and J dropped 4 bases, with 3 bases sitting between them. CDR3 length: 13 amino acids.

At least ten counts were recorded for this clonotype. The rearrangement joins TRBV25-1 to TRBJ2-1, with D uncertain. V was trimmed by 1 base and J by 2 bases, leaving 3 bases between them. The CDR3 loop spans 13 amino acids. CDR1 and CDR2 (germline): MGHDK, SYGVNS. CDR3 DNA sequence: TGTGCCAGCAGTGAATTAGCCTACAATGAGCAGTTCTTC. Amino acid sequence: CASSELAYNEQFF.

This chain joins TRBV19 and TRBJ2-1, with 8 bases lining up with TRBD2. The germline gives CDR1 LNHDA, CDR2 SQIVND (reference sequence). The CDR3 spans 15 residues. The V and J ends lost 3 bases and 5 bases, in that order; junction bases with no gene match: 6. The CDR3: CASSMVAGPNNEQFF. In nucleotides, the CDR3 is TGTGCCAGTAGTATGGTAGCGGGGCCAAACAATGAGCAGTTCTTC.

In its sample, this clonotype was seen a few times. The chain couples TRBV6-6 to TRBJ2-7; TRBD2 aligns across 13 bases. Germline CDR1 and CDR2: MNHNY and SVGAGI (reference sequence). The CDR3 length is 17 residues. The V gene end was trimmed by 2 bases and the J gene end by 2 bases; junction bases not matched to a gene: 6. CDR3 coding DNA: TGTGCCAGCAGTTACCCTCCAGGACTAGCGGGAGCCTACGAGCAGTACTTC. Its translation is CASSYPPGLAGAYEQYF.

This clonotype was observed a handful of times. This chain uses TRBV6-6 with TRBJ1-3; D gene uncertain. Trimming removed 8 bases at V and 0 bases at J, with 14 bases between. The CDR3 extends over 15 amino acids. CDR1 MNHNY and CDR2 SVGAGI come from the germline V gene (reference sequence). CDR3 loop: CASDKAGASGNTIYF. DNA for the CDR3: TGTGCCAGCGACAAAGCGGGAGCCTCTGGAAACACCATATATTTT.

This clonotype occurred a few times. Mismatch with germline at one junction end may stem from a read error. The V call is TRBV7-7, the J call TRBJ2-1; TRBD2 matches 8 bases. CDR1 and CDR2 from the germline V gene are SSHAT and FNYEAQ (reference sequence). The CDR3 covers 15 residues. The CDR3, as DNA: TGTGCTAGCAGCTTAGGGGCGGGAGGCGAAAATGAGCAGTTCTTC. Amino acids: CASSLGAGGENEQFF. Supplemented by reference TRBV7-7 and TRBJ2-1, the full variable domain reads GAGVSQSPRYKVTKRGQDVTLRCDPISSHATLYWYQQALGQGPEFLTYFNYEAQPDKSGLPSDRFSAERPEGSISTLTIQRTEQRDSAMYRCASSLGAGGENEQFFGPGTRLTVL.